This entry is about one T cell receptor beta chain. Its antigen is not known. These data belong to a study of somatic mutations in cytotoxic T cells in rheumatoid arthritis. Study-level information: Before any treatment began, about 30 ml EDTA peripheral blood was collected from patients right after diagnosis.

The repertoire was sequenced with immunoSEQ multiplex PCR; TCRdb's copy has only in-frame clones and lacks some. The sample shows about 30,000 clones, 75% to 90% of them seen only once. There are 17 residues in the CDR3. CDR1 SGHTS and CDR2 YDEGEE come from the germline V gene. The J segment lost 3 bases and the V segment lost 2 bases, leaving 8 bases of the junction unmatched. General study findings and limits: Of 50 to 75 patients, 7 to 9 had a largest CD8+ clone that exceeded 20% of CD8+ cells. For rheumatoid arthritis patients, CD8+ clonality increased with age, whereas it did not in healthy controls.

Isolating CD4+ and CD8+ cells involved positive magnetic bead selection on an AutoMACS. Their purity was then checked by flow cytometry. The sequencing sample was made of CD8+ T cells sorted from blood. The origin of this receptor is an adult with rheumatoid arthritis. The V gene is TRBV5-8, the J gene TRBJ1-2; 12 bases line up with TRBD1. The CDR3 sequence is CASSFGDRGRVYYGYTF. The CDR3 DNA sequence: TGTGCCAGCAGCTTTGGGGACAGGGGGCGGGTGTACTATGGCTACACCTTC.